These 15 T cell receptor beta chains were sequenced from one sample in a study of shared clonotypes between healthy human individuals. Sequencing was performed with immunoSEQ multiplex PCR; in TCRdb, only in-frame clones are kept and a portion is missing. The repertoire consists of about 1.1 million clones, with 75% to 80% occurring once and the leading ten covering approximately 0.5%. Sequences were obtained from memory CD4+ T cells from PBMCs. Noted subset: CD45RA-negative fraction. These receptors all come from a man younger than 35 in good health. Some clones in this sample may be carry-over from other donors' samples.

For this clone: This sample also contains other DNA sequences that code for the same CDR3. The J gene is TRBJ2-1, the V gene TRBV7-9; D is unclear. The CDR3 covers 12 residues. Germline assignment: CDR1 SEHNR and CDR2 FQNEAQ (reference sequence). The V gene lost 2 bases and the J gene lost 3 bases, with 2 bases spanning the gap. The CDR3 region has the DNA TGTGCCAGCAGCTTAAGCTACAATGAGCAGTTCTTC. Translation: CASSLSYNEQFF.

This clone was found once. The V gene is TRBV7-9, the J gene TRBJ2-1; the match to TRBD2 covers 10 bases. The CDR3 length is 15 residues. CDR1 and CDR2 from the germline V gene are SEHNR and FQNEAQ (reference sequence). Unmatched junction bases numbered 11, after V lost 6 bases and J lost 9 bases. The CDR3 protein is CASRLKREGHGEQFF. CDR3 nucleotides: TGTGCCAGCAGACTAAAGCGGGAGGGCCATGGTGAGCAGTTCTTC. Drawing the rest from reference TRBV7-9 and TRBJ2-1, the complete variable domain is DTGVSQNPRHKITKRGQNVTFRCDPISEHNRLYWYRQTLGQGPEFLTYFQNEAQLEKSRLLSDRFSAERPKGSFSTLEIQRTEQGDSAMYLCASRLKREGHGEQFFGPGTRLTVL.

As to this clone: Other DNA sequences in this sample translate to the same CDR3. The chain carries TRBV6-1 and TRBJ2-1; possibly TRBD2 for D (5 bases). Germline V CDR1 and CDR2: MNHNS, SASEGT. CDR3 size: 13 residues. The V end lost 5 bases, the J end lost 4 bases, and 9 bases lay between the germline ends. CDR3 DNA sequence: TGTGCCAGCAGTTTGGAGCGGTACAATGAGCAGTTCTTC. Its translation is CASSLERYNEQFF.

This clone was seen once. This rearrangement joins TRBV5-1 to TRBJ2-1; either TRBD1 or TRBD2 may fit D (5 bases each). This CDR3 has 16 residues. Germline V gene lookup returns CDR1 SGHRS and CDR2 YFSETQ. V was cut by 0 bases and J by 4 bases, with 14 bases left in between. CDR3 DNA: TGCGCCAGCAGCTTGGCAGGGCTAGCCCTTTACAATGAGCAGTTCTTC. As protein: CASSLAGLALYNEQFF.

Only one count was recorded for this clone. CDR3 amino acids: CASSRGDTGELFF. CDR3 nucleotides: TGTGCCAGCAGCCGGGGGGACACCGGGGAGCTGTTTTTT. J is TRBJ2-2 and V is TRBV16; D is possibly TRBD2 (6 bases). The germline V gene has CDR1 KGHSY and CDR2 FQNENV. The CDR3 runs 13 residues. Deletions cut 4 bases from V and 3 bases from J, with 6 bases between.

The chain couples TRBV11-2 to TRBJ2-2; D is undetermined. In germline, CDR1 is SGHAT, CDR2 FQNNGV. Deletions cut 4 bases from V and 4 bases from J, with 16 bases between. The CDR3 sequence is 16 residues long. CDR3 residues: CASSSYWGRGTGELFF. The CDR3 region has the DNA TGTGCCAGCAGCTCATACTGGGGTCGTGGCACCGGGGAGCTGTTTTTT.

This chain joins TRBV4-1 and TRBJ2-2, with 7 bases that match TRBD1. The length of the CDR3 is 17 residues. V lost 4 bases, J lost 4 bases, and 12 bases stayed unmatched. Germline-derived CDR1 and CDR2 are MGHRA and YSYEKL. CDR3 loop: CASSLSPRGTLTGELFF. The CDR3 coding sequence is TGCGCCAGCAGCCTTTCGCCCAGGGGGACGCTCACCGGGGAGCTGTTTTTT.

The V gene is TRBV4-1, the J gene TRBJ1-1; TRBD1 matches at 12 bases. V lost 3 bases, J lost 0 bases, and 2 bases stayed unmatched. The CDR3 covers 16 residues. CDR1 is MGHRA, CDR2 YSYEKL, per germline. Here the CDR3 reads CASSQGQGAMNTEAFF. The CDR3, as DNA: TGCGCCAGCAGCCAGGGACAGGGGGCGATGAACACTGAAGCTTTCTTT.

This rearrangement joins TRBV19 to TRBJ2-6; 7 bases map to TRBD1. Germline loops: CDR1 LNHDA, CDR2 SQIVND (reference sequence). The V gene end was trimmed by 0 bases and the J gene end by 0 bases; junction bases not matched to a gene: 8. This CDR3 is 19 amino acids long. The CDR3 DNA is TGTGCCAGTAGTATAGAATCCGGGACAGCTATCTCTGGGGCCAACGTCCTGACTTTC. Its translation: CASSIESGTAISGANVLTF. The whole variable domain, remainder taken from reference TRBV19 and TRBJ2-6, is DGGITQSPKYLFRKEGQNVTLSCEQNLNHDAMYWYRQDPGQGLRLIYYSQIVNDFQKGDIAEGYSVSREKKESFPLTVTSAQKNPTAFYLCASSIESGTAISGANVLTFGAGSRLTVL.

V and J are TRBV30 and TRBJ1-2; D uncertain. Germline CDR1 reads GTSNPN; CDR2 reads SVGIG (reference sequence). Trimming removed 4 bases from V and 2 bases from J, with 11 bases in between. This CDR3 contains 13 residues. CDR3 nucleotide sequence: TGTGCCTGGAACAGCCTCACCAACTATGGCTACACCTTC. Its protein is CAWNSLTNYGYTF.

The chain links TRBV19 to TRBJ1-4; the D is unclear. In germline, CDR1 is LNHDA, CDR2 SQIVND (reference sequence). CDR3 length: 14 amino acids. Trimming shortened V by 7 bases and J by 7 bases, and 16 bases separated the two germline ends. The CDR3 DNA sequence: TGTGCCAGTATGCGACTTGGGGAGGGTGAAAAACTGTTTTTT. Protein product: CASMRLGEGEKLFF.

The V gene is TRBV30, the J gene TRBJ1-5; D unresolved. The CDR3 runs to 13 residues. V lost 4 bases to trimming and J lost 0 bases, with 7 bases between them. The V gene's germline CDR1 is GTSNPN and CDR2 SVGIG (reference sequence). The CDR3 DNA is TGTGCCTGGACAAGTTTTAGCAATCAGCCCCAGCATTTT. It specifies CAWTSFSNQPQHF.

Turning to this clone: Distinct nucleotide sequences in the sample also encode this CDR3. The chain is built from TRBV7-3 and TRBJ2-5; weak D call: TRBD1 (5 bases). V shed 2 bases and J shed 3 bases, with 7 bases lying between them. Germline loops: CDR1 SGHTA, CDR2 FQGTGA. CDR3 length equals 13 residues. This chain's CDR3 is CASSLVREETQYF. In DNA, the CDR3 is TGTGCCAGCAGCTTAGTCAGGGAAGAGACCCAGTACTTC.

This clone appeared once. CDR3 in amino acids: CASSFVGGKATGELFF. The CDR3 DNA reads TGCGCCAGCAGCTTCGTAGGGGGGAAGGCGACCGGGGAGCTGTTTTTT. The V and J genes are TRBV5-1 and TRBJ2-2; D is possibly TRBD1 or TRBD2 (6 bases each). CDR1 and CDR2 from the germline V gene are SGHRS and YFSETQ. Between the trimmed V and J ends, which lost 2 bases and 5 bases, there was a span of 16 bases. The CDR3 has 16 residues.

This clone was recorded once. The chain carries TRBV11-2 and TRBJ2-7, with D possibly matching TRBD2 (5 bases). The CDR3 extends over 11 amino acids. V lost 7 bases and J 3 bases, leaving 7 bases between the germline ends. Looked up from germline, CDR1 is SGHAT and CDR2 is FQNNGV. The CDR3 is CASKRNYEQYF. In nucleotides, the CDR3 is TGTGCCAGCAAGCGGAACTACGAGCAGTACTTC.